The next 4 T cell receptor beta chains were all read from a single sample in a study of shared clonotypes between healthy human individuals. Cells designated naive CD8 were CD45RO-negative and were positively selected for CCR7, with terminally differentiated effector memory CD45RA+ cells excluded. The protocol was immunoSEQ multiplex PCR, while the TCRdb copy is restricted to in-frame clones and leaves out a portion. Of approximately 600,000 clones in the sample, 85% to 95% were seen once. The sample was naive CD8+ T cells sorted from blood. Receptor source: a woman aged 30 to 39 in good health.

This clone is a singleton in its sample. The CDR3 sequence is CASTGPSYGYTF. The CDR3 DNA is TGTGCCAGCACCGGGCCAAGCTATGGCTACACCTTC. The chain couples TRBV28 to TRBJ1-2; D ambiguous. The CDR3 contains 12 residues. The V end was cut by 7 bases, the J end by 4 bases, with 10 bases between. Per germline, CDR1 MDHEN and CDR2 SYDVKM.

This chain joins TRBV27 and TRBJ2-7, with 10 positions matching TRBD2. V was pared by 2 bases and J by 7 bases, with 8 bases of the junction left unmatched. This CDR3 is built from 15 residues. From germline, CDR1 is MNHEY and CDR2 SMNVEV (reference sequence). This CDR3 reads CASSLGLAGAGEQYF. The CDR3, as DNA: TGTGCCAGCAGTTTAGGCCTAGCGGGAGCGGGGGAGCAGTACTTC.

The rearrangement links TRBV28 to TRBJ1-2; 8 nucleotides align to TRBD1. The CDR3 runs 15 residues. Per germline, CDR1 MDHEN and CDR2 SYDVKM. The junction had 12 bases not matched to a gene; V was cut back by 5 bases and J by 7 bases. The CDR3 nucleotides are TGTGCCAGCAGTGGAAGGGACAGGTTCTCGGGTGGCTACACCTTC. Its translation: CASSGRDRFSGGYTF.

The rearrangement uses TRBV7-9 and TRBJ2-1, with TRBD2 as a possible D gene (6 bases). The CDR3 is 18 residues long. Germline values: CDR1 SEHNR, CDR2 FQNEAQ (reference sequence). V gave up 3 bases and J gave up 0 bases, with 18 bases separating them. Here the CDR3 reads CASSFKVIGGNSYNEQFF. CDR3 nucleotides: TGTGCCAGCAGCTTTAAAGTAATCGGGGGAAACTCCTACAATGAGCAGTTCTTC.